The rows below give T cell receptor beta chains drawn from one sample of a study of blood T cells in healthy people across ages. TCRdb re-analysed the 5' RACE reads in MiXCR, keeping a single row per CDR3 protein. The sample lists over a million distinct CDR3 sequences, around 55% occurring once. What was sequenced was blood. The receptors come from a man between 18 and 29 years old in good health. Each CDR3 is given with its conserved first and last residue. D genes are given only for firm matches. Clone sizes are given selectively: once, few, many, or a class where the clone is expanded.

v_call	j_call	d_call	clone_size	cdr3_nt	cdr3_aa
TRBV4-3	TRBJ2-3	TRBD2	once	TGCGCCAGCAGCCAAGTGCGGGGGGGCGGGAAAGATACGCAGTATTTT	CASSQVRGGGKDTQYF
TRBV5-8	TRBJ2-5	-	-	TGTGCCAGCCCTCGAGGAAGGGGAATGGAGACCCAGTACTTC	CASPRGRGMETQYF
TRBV6-2/TRBV6-3	TRBJ1-5	-	-	TGTGCCAGCGCGGACGGAAGCAATCAGCCCCAGCATTTT	CASADGSNQPQHF
TRBV29-1	TRBJ2-5	-	few	TGCAGCGTTGCTTGGGCAGCCCGTCCCCAAGAGACCCAGTACTTC	CSVAWAARPQETQYF
TRBV7-7	TRBJ2-7	-	few	TGTGCTAGCAGTCCCGGACTACCCTACGAGCAGTACTTC	CASSPGLPYEQYF
TRBV6-5	TRBJ2-7	-	-	TGTGCCAGCAGCAGGGGGAGGGCCACAACCTACGAGCAGTACTTC	CASSRGRATTYEQYF
TRBV7-7	TRBJ2-1	-	-	TGTGCCAGCTCGACCGACTCCGCGGGCTACAATGAGCAGTTCTTC	CASSTDSAGYNEQFF
TRBV24-1	TRBJ2-3	-	few	TGTGCCACCAGTGAGGGAACAGGGGATACGCAGTATTTT	CATSEGTGDTQYF
TRBV15	TRBJ2-7	-	-	TGTGCCACCAGCACGGCGGTCCTTTACGAGCAGTACTTC	CATSTAVLYEQYF
TRBV9	TRBJ2-3	TRBD2	few	TGTGCCAGCAGCCCAGCGGGGGGGCCGGGAGATACGCAGTATTTT	CASSPAGGPGDTQYF
TRBV3-1	TRBJ2-1	TRBD1	-	TGTGCCAGCAGCGTGGGGGGGACAGGGCGGTTCTTC	CASSVGGTGRFF
TRBV20-1	TRBJ1-5	TRBD1	-	TGCAGTGCTAGTGTAGGACAGGGTGATGTTAGCAATCAGCCCCAGCATTTT	CSASVGQGDVSNQPQHF
TRBV4-2	TRBJ2-7	TRBD2	-	TGTGCCAGCAGCCCTATTTTAGCGGGAGCCGAGCAGTACTTC	CASSPILAGAEQYF
TRBV29-1	TRBJ2-7	TRBD1	few	TGCAGCTACCGGACAGGGTCCTACGAGCAGTACTTC	CSYRTGSYEQYF
TRBV29-1	TRBJ2-1	-	few	TGCAGCGTTGAGCGGGCGAGCTCCTACAATGAGCAGTTCTTC	CSVERASSYNEQFF
TRBV20-1	TRBJ2-5	-	-	TGCAGTGCTGTCCCGGGGAGTACGGCAAGATCAGAGACCCAGTACTTC	CSAVPGSTARSETQYF
TRBV21-1	TRBJ1-1	-	-	TGTGCCAGCAGCTCTCCGGGGGTTTATAAGACAGGAGGGTACACTGAAGCTTTCTTT	CASSSPGVYKTGGYTEAFF
TRBV6-2/TRBV6-3	TRBJ2-6	TRBD1	-	TGTGCCAGCAGAGGGACAGGGAGATCTGGGGCCAACGTCCTGACTTTC	CASRGTGRSGANVLTF
TRBV20-1	TRBJ2-1	TRBD2	-	TGCAGTGCTAGAGGCGGACTAGCGGGAGTACGTGAGCAGTTCTTC	CSARGGLAGVREQFF
TRBV7-9	TRBJ2-2	-	-	TGTGCCTCCAAACAGGGTGCCACCGGGGAGCTGTTTTTT	CASKQGATGELFF
TRBV7-9	TRBJ1-2	-	-	TGTGCCAGCAGAGGGGGTACTTTCTATGGCTACACCTTC	CASRGGTFYGYTF
TRBV20-1	TRBJ2-5	TRBD2	-	TGCAGTGCCAGAGATGGGGGGGGCCAAGAGACCCAGTACTTC	CSARDGGGQETQYF
TRBV9	TRBJ2-3	-	-	TGTGCCAGCAGCGTAGCTGTGGGGGGGGCGCAAAATACGCAGTATTTT	CASSVAVGGAQNTQYF